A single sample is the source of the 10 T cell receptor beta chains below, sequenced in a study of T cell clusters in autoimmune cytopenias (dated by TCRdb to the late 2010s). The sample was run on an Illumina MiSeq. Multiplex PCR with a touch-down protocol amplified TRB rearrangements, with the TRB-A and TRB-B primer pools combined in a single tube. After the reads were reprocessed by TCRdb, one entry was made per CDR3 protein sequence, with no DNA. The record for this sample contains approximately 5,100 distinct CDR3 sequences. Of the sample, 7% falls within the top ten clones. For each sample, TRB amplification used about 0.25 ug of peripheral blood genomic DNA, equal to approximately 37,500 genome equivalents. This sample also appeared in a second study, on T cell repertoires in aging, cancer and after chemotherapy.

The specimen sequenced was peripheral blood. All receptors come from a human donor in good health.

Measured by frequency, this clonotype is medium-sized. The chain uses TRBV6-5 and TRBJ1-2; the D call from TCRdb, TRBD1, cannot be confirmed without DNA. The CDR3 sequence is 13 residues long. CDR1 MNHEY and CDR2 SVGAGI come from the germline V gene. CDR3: CASSPTDPYGYTF.

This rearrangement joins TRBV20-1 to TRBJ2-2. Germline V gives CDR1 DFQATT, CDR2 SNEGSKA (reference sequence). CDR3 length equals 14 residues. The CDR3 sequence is CSARDLGYTGELFF.

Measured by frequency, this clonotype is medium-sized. The CDR3 protein is CASSLRRGGAQETQYF. V and J are TRBV7-9 and TRBJ2-5; the D call from TCRdb, TRBD2, cannot be confirmed without DNA. Germline V gives CDR1 SEHNR, CDR2 FQNEAQ (reference sequence). The CDR3 has 16 amino acids.

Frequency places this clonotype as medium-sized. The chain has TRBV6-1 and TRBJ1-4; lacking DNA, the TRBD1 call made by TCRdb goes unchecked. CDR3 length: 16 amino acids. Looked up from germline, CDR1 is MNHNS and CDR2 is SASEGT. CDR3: CASSEGEGQGYEKLFF.

CDR3 amino acids: CASSYPQEHTEAFF. The chain uses TRBV6-2 or TRBV6-3 and TRBJ1-1; TCRdb proposes TRBD1, but this gene call is untestable without DNA. Germline V gene sequence: CDR1 MNHEY, CDR2 SVGEGT. The CDR3 is made up of 14 amino acids.

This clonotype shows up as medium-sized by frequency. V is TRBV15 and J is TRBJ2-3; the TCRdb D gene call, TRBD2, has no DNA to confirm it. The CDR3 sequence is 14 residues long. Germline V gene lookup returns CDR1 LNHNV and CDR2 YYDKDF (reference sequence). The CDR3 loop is CATSRVLGPDTQYF.

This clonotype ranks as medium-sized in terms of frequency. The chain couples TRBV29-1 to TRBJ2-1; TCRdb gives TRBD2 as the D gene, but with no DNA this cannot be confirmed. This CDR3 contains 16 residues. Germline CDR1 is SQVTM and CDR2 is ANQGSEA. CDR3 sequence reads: CSVVTRISGRWNEQFF.

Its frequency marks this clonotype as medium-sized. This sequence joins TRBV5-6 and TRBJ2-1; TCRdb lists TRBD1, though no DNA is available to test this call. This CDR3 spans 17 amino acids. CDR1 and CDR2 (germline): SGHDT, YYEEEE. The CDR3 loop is CASSGVNGGMVNNEQFF.

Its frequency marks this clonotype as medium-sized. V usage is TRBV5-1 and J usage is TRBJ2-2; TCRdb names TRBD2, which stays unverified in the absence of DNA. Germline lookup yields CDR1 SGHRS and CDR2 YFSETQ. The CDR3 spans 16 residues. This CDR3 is CASSGGLAGGHGELFF.

The CDR3: CASSSRQGTGQPQHF. The chain links TRBV7-2 to TRBJ1-5; TCRdb names TRBD1, which stays unverified in the absence of DNA. CDR3 length equals 15 residues. Germline V gene sequence: CDR1 SGHTA, CDR2 FQGNSA. Looking up the rest from reference TRBV7-2 and TRBJ1-5 gives the full variable domain: GAGVSQSPSNKVTEKGKDVELRCDPISGHTALYWYRQSLGQGLEFLIYFQGNSAPDKSGLPSDRFSAERTGGSVSTLTIQRTQQEDSAVYLCASSSRQGTGQPQHFGDGTRLSIL.